The T cell receptor beta chain described here comes from a study of T cells after yellow fever vaccination (dated by TCRdb to the late 2010s). Regarding the study in general: The SMART-Seq v4 Ultra Low Input RNA kit was used to prepare libraries from fractions with low cell numbers. To follow T-cell clones before and after primary and booster YFV17D yellow fever vaccination, bulk TCR alpha and beta repertoires were sequenced over time. Two healthy male donors made up the cohort, one aged 18 to 29 years and the other aged 30 to 39 years. Blood was collected at multiple timepoints before and after primary and secondary immunization, and bulk PBMC replicates and cell subsets were isolated. General conclusions and limits of the study: After the booster, most clones that had expanded after primary vaccination were detected again (approximately 97% of CD4 and around nine tenths of CD8), suggesting broad maintenance of memory. Because the study included only a couple of donors, the extent to which the findings can be generalized is limited. Compared with the primary T-cell response, the secondary T-cell response was weaker but faster, peaking on day 5 rather than day 15. A small fraction of clonotypes showed up in both the CD4 and CD8 compartments, probably as a result of convergent recombination. Because abundant contaminating clonotypes from the bulk population could be contained in FACS-sorted repertoires, computational filtering was required.

This clonotype was picked up a small number of times. Its antigen is unknown. Base qualities are missing; no much larger clone stands one base away. Synthesis of TCR cDNA relied on 5'RACE template switching, a step that introduced a universal primer site along with unique molecular identifiers. cDNA synthesis was primed from both the TCR alpha and TCR beta constant segments. Libraries were amplified in two PCR steps, with sample barcodes and sequencing adapters added in the second step. Sequencing of the libraries was done on either Illumina HiSeq 2500 (2x100 bp) or NovaSeq (2x150 bp). The study's own analysis went as follows. MIGEC was used to demultiplex reads and collapse the reads into UMI consensus sequences, and MiXCR was used for V(D)J alignment. Clonotypes responding to the vaccine were identified with edgeR on replicate PBMC samples, with the criteria of FDR below 0.01 and a log2 fold change above 5 up to day 15. Bulk clonotypes were assigned CD4 or CD8 identity according to which sequenced CD4 or CD8 repertoire held them at higher abundance. The public reads were reanalyzed by TCRdb: fastp trimming at Q25, MiXCR alignment, in-frame beta chains only. Identical CDR3 protein sequences are pooled into one entry, listed with their most common genes and DNA. These V and J calls derive from TCRdb rather than the authors' analysis. This sample comprises over 150,000 distinct CDR3 sequences, approximately 6.2% of them detected only once. Of the sample, roughly 3% is held by the ten largest clones.

The meaning of the sample's treatment or condition label: live attenuated yellow fever vaccine strain. PBMCs were isolated from peripheral blood using a standard Ficoll-Paque protocol. Dynabeads CD4 and CD8 positive selection kits were used to isolate CD4 and CD8 T-cell fractions. TriZol was used to extract RNA from bulk PBMCs, from CD4 and CD8 fractions, and from dextramer-positive and dextramer-negative fractions. V is cut back by 6 bases and J by 5 bases, with 1 base in the junction unmatched. CDR1 SNHLY and CDR2 FYNNEI were looked up in the germline V gene. Inclusive of the bounding cysteine and phenylalanine, the CDR3 is 14 residues long. Left in the record is the CDR3 DNA by itself, 42 bases read in frame from the first base.

The clonotype originates from a man aged 18 to 29 who received the YFV17D yellow fever vaccine. This specimen was CD4+ T cells sorted from PBMCs, taken on the day of the first yellow fever vaccination. The chain is assembled from TRBV2 and TRBJ2-5; the junction holds 15 bases that match TRBD2. The nucleotide sequence reads TGTGCCAGCAGCGGACTAGCGGGGGGGGAGACCCAGTACTTC. Its coded protein is CASSGLAGGETQYF. With all but the CDR3 taken from the reference TRBV2 and TRBJ2-5 genes, the full variable domain is: EPEVTQTPSHQVTQMGQEVILRCVPISNHLYFYWYRQILGQKVEFLVSFYNNEISEKSEIFDDQFSVERPDGSNFTLKIRSTKLEDSAMYFCASSGLAGGETQYFGPGTRLLVL.